The 26 T cell receptor beta chains in this list originate from one sample, sequenced in a study of T cells after somatic rescue of genetic block. Sequenced by immunoSEQ multiplex PCR; TCRdb stores in-frame clones only, minus some. The sample contains approximately 58,000 clones, 90% to 96% of which appear only once. The sequencing sample was made of peripheral blood mononuclear cells (PBMCs). The receptors derive from a child less than two years old.

The chain links TRBV7-2 to TRBJ2-7, with 10 bases lining up with TRBD2. In germline, CDR1 is SGHTA, CDR2 FQGNSA. With V trimmed by 4 bases and J by 0 bases, 0 bases remained unmatched. The CDR3 runs to 14 residues. The CDR3 spells CASSWTSGSYEQYF. Written as DNA, the CDR3 is TGTGCCAGCAGCTGGACTAGCGGCTCCTACGAGCAGTACTTC.

The chain is built from TRBV5-5 and TRBJ1-4; maybe TRBD1 (5 bases). The germline CDR1 and CDR2 sequences are SGHKS and YYEKEE (reference sequence). The CDR3 extends over 17 amino acids. Trimming removed 0 bases at V and 4 bases at J, with 16 bases between. CDR3 amino acids: CASSLEGTQPYNEKLFF. The CDR3 DNA reads TGTGCCAGCAGCTTGGAGGGGACCCAACCTTATAATGAAAAACTGTTTTTT. Supplemented by reference TRBV5-5 and TRBJ1-4, the full variable domain reads DAGVTQSPTHLIKTRGQQVTLRCSPISGHKSVSWYQQVLGQGPQFIFQYYEKEERGRGNFPDRFSARQFPNYSSELNVNALLLGDSALYLCASSLEGTQPYNEKLFFGSGTQLSVL.

This chain connects TRBV19 to TRBJ2-7, with D tentatively TRBD1 (6 bases). The CDR3 extends over 14 amino acids. In germline, CDR1 is LNHDA, CDR2 SQIVND (reference sequence). Trimming took off 3 bases at V and 3 bases at J, with 12 bases between the two ends. CDR3 nucleotide sequence: TGTGCCAGTAGTATCCGGGACAACTACTACGAGCAGTACTTC. Protein product: CASSIRDNYYEQYF.

V is TRBV27 and J is TRBJ2-1; 12 positions match TRBD2. This CDR3 spans 15 amino acids. V trimming: 4 bases; J trimming: 4 bases; junction bases outside the gene matches: 2. Germline CDR1 MNHEY, CDR2 SMNVEV (reference sequence). The DNA for the CDR3 is TGTGCCAGCAGTTCGGGACTAGCGGGTTACAATGAGCAGTTCTTC. Its protein product is CASSSGLAGYNEQFF.

The chain links TRBV7-2 to TRBJ2-1; 10 positions agree with TRBD2. The germline V gene encodes CDR1 SGHTA and CDR2 FQGNSA. Losses at the gene ends were 1 base for V and 4 bases for J; bases not matched to a gene: 4. There are 16 residues in the CDR3. CDR3: CASSLGSGGWYNEQFF. In DNA form, the CDR3 reads TGTGCCAGCAGCTTAGGTAGCGGGGGGTGGTACAATGAGCAGTTCTTC.

This chain uses TRBV5-1 with TRBJ2-1; 10 bases align to TRBD2. V lost 2 bases to trimming and J lost 5 bases; unmatched junction nucleotides: 4. The CDR3 consists of 15 residues. Germline V gene lookup returns CDR1 SGHRS and CDR2 YFSETQ. The CDR3 DNA reads as TGCGCCAGCAGCTTTCTAGCGGGAGTACACAATGAGCAGTTCTTC. Protein product: CASSFLAGVHNEQFF.

The chain couples TRBV5-1 to TRBJ2-5; 13 positions agree with TRBD2. Germline CDR1 is SGHRS and CDR2 is YFSETQ. The CDR3 is 17 amino acids. The trim removed 4 bases at V and 2 bases at J, leaving 8 bases unmatched. CDR3 region: CASSGGLAGIGQETQYF. The CDR3 DNA reads TGCGCCAGCAGCGGGGGACTAGCGGGAATAGGGCAAGAGACCCAGTACTTC.

V gene TRBV6-5 combines with J gene TRBJ1-2, with 7 bases identical to TRBD1. This CDR3 spans 12 amino acids. The V gene's germline CDR1 is MNHEY and CDR2 SVGAGI. V shed 5 bases and J 9 bases; nucleotides not matched to a gene: 6. CDR3 in amino acids: CASSPDRARYTF. DNA of the CDR3: TGTGCCAGCAGTCCCGACAGGGCCCGCTACACCTTC.

The chain carries TRBV30 and TRBJ2-5; the D is unclear. The germline CDR1 and CDR2 sequences are GTSNPN and SVGIG (reference sequence). The germline V and J ends were trimmed by 2 bases and 3 bases, with 7 bases remaining between them. This CDR3 has 12 amino acids. CDR3 protein: CAWSLSEETQYF. Written as DNA, the CDR3 is TGTGCCTGGAGTCTATCGGAAGAGACCCAGTACTTC.

The genes are TRBV4-3 and TRBJ2-5; D gene uncertain. Trimming removed 1 base from V and 5 bases from J, with 14 bases in between. CDR1 is LGHNA, CDR2 YSLEER, per germline. This CDR3 has 15 amino acids. The CDR3 here is CASSQGLGVRETQYF. CDR3 in DNA: TGCGCCAGCAGCCAAGGGCTAGGAGTCCGGGAGACCCAGTACTTC.

This clone is a singleton in its sample. The chain couples TRBV6-5 to TRBJ1-2, with D maybe TRBD1 (6 bases). Between the trimmed V and J ends, which lost 2 bases and 6 bases, there was a span of 13 bases. The CDR3 is 14 residues long. Germline V gene lookup returns CDR1 MNHEY and CDR2 SVGAGI. The CDR3 DNA sequence: TGTGCCAGCAGTTACCTCGTGCAGGGGCATGGCTACACCTTC. Its protein product is CASSYLVQGHGYTF.

The chain's CDR3 is CASSPGAGANVLTF. In DNA, the CDR3 is TGCGCCAGCAGCCCTGGGGCTGGGGCCAACGTCCTGACTTTC. The chain is built from TRBV4-1 and TRBJ2-6; D uncertain. This CDR3 is 14 amino acids long. Trimming left V 4 bases short and J 2 bases short, with 6 bases between. Germline assignment: CDR1 MGHRA and CDR2 YSYEKL.

The gene calls are TRBV5-1 and TRBJ2-5; D is unresolved. V was cut by 0 bases and J by 3 bases, with 9 bases left in between. The CDR3 has 14 amino acids. Germline V CDR1 and CDR2: SGHRS, YFSETQ. As DNA, the CDR3 is TGCGCCAGCAGCTTGGTGACCCTAAAAGAGACCCAGTACTTC. It encodes CASSLVTLKETQYF.

The rearrangement joins TRBV2 to TRBJ2-2; a weak D match, TRBD2 (6 bases). Trimming shortened V by 2 bases and J by 0 bases, and 13 bases separated the two germline ends. CDR1 is SNHLY and CDR2 is FYNNEI in the germline V gene. CDR3 length equals 17 residues. CDR3 sequence (DNA): TGTGCCAGCAGTGAAAGGCCGGGGGACCCGAACACCGGGGAGCTGTTTTTT. Translating gives CASSERPGDPNTGELFF. Full variable domain (rest looked up from reference TRBV2 and TRBJ2-2): EPEVTQTPSHQVTQMGQEVILRCVPISNHLYFYWYRQILGQKVEFLVSFYNNEISEKSEIFDDQFSVERPDGSNFTLKIRSTKLEDSAMYFCASSERPGDPNTGELFFGEGSRLTVL.

This sequence joins TRBV7-8 and TRBJ1-1; weak D call: TRBD1 (6 bases). V lost 4 bases, J lost 7 bases, and 13 bases lay in between. The CDR3 totals 13 residues. The germline V gene has CDR1 SGHVS and CDR2 FQNEAQ. The CDR3 region is CASSYRLGHEAFF. Written as DNA, the CDR3 is TGTGCCAGCAGCTATCGTCTGGGACATGAAGCTTTCTTT.

The rearrangement joins TRBV5-4 to TRBJ1-2; D remains unclear. CDR3 size: 13 residues. V was shortened by 0 bases and J by 6 bases, with 9 bases between the two germline ends. The germline V gene has CDR1 SGHNT and CDR2 YYREEE (reference sequence). As DNA, the CDR3 is TGTGCCAGCAGCTTGGCTGGAGGCGATGGCTACACCTTC. Its protein is CASSLAGGDGYTF.

V gene TRBV11-1 combines with J gene TRBJ2-7; TRBD2 agrees at 9 bases. V trimming: 2 bases; J trimming: 4 bases; junction bases outside the gene matches: 6. The CDR3 is 15 residues long. Germline CDR1 reads SGHAT; CDR2 reads FQDESV (reference sequence). CDR3 nucleotide sequence: TGTGCCAGCAGCTTATTTGCGGGAGGGCCGTACGAGCAGTACTTC. Translating it yields CASSLFAGGPYEQYF.

This chain links TRBV18 with TRBJ2-3, with D hard to call. The CDR3 extends over 12 amino acids. V lost 0 bases, J lost 5 bases, and 3 bases lay in between. Germline CDR1 and CDR2: KGHSH and LQKENI. The CDR3 is CASSPPVDTQYF. In nucleotides, the CDR3 is TGTGCCAGCTCACCACCTGTAGATACGCAGTATTTT.

This chain joins TRBV27 and TRBJ2-7; D remains ambiguous. The germline V and J ends were trimmed by 4 bases and 0 bases, with 7 bases remaining between them. The germline V gene encodes CDR1 MNHEY and CDR2 SMNVEV (reference sequence). The CDR3 length is 13 residues. CDR3 amino acids: CASSSYSSYEQYF. The CDR3 nucleotides read TGTGCCAGCAGTTCGTACAGCTCCTACGAGCAGTACTTC.

To note about this clone: Other DNA sequences in this specimen translate into the identical CDR3. This sequence joins TRBV27 and TRBJ2-7; TRBD1 matches at 11 bases. The CDR3 has 14 amino acids. Germline V gene sequence: CDR1 MNHEY, CDR2 SMNVEV (reference sequence). Trimming removed 6 bases from V and 3 bases from J; junction bases left unmatched: 4. CDR3 in amino acids: CASSPGTGGYEQYF. CDR3 coding DNA: TGTGCCAGCAGCCCCGGGACAGGGGGCTACGAGCAGTACTTC.

The chain has TRBV5-1 and TRBJ1-5; D ambiguous. The CDR3 has 14 amino acids. Trimming took 0 bases from V and 5 from J, leaving 9 bases between them. From germline, CDR1 is SGHRS and CDR2 YFSETQ. CDR3 nucleotides: TGCGCCAGCAGCTTGGAAGGAGGGTATCAGCCCCAGCATTTT. Amino acid sequence: CASSLEGGYQPQHF.

V gene TRBV2 combines with J gene TRBJ2-3; 7 nucleotides agree with TRBD2. In germline, CDR1 is SNHLY, CDR2 FYNNEI. This CDR3 is built from 15 residues. With 2 bases clipped from V and 4 bases from J, the junction kept 6 bases outside the gene matches. The chain's CDR3 is CASSETGLPADTQYF. CDR3 bases: TGTGCCAGCAGTGAAACGGGACTACCCGCAGATACGCAGTATTTT.

V and J are TRBV14 and TRBJ1-3; D gene ambiguous. The CDR3 is 14 amino acids. Germline CDR1 is SGHDN and CDR2 is FVKESK. V gave up 1 base and J gave up 4 bases, with 8 bases separating them. CDR3 residues: CASSQGSRGNTIYF. CDR3 DNA sequence: TGTGCCAGCAGCCAAGGCAGTAGGGGAAACACCATATATTTT.

This rearrangement joins TRBV13 to TRBJ2-7; 8 positions match TRBD2. Germline V gene sequence: CDR1 PRHDT, CDR2 FYEKMQ (reference sequence). The CDR3 covers 16 residues. The V segment lost 0 bases and the J segment 3 bases; nucleotides outside the gene matches: 7. Written as DNA, the CDR3 is TGTGCCAGCAGCTTAGGCCAGGAGACTAGCGTCTACGAGCAGTACTTC. It encodes CASSLGQETSVYEQYF.

This rearrangement joins TRBV7-2 to TRBJ2-4; the D gene is possibly TRBD1 (5 bases). Per the germline V gene, CDR1 is SGHTA and CDR2 is FQGNSA. The ends were cut back, 0 bases at V and 5 bases at J, with 8 bases in the middle. This CDR3 contains 14 residues. CDR3 region: CASSLAGAENIQYF. The CDR3 nucleotides read TGTGCCAGCAGCTTAGCAGGGGCGGAAAACATTCAGTACTTC.

The count of this clone is one. The rearrangement joins TRBV5-5 to TRBJ2-3, with 8 nucleotides matching TRBD2. This CDR3 spans 16 amino acids. J lost 2 bases, V lost 4 bases, and 9 bases had no gene match. Looked up from germline, CDR1 is SGHKS and CDR2 is YYEKEE (reference sequence). The CDR3 reads CASSPGGRALTDTQYF. The CDR3 DNA follows: TGTGCCAGCAGCCCGGGGGGGAGGGCCCTCACAGATACGCAGTATTTT.